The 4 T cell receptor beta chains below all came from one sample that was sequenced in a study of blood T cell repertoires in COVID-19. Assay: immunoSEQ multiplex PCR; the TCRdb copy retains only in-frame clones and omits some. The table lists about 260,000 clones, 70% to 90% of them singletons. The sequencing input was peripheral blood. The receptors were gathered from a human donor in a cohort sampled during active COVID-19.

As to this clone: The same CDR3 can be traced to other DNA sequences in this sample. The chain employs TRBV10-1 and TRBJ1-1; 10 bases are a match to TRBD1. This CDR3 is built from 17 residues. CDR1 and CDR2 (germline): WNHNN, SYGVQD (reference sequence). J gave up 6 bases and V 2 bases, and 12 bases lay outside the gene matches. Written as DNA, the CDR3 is TGCGCCAGCAGTGAGACAGGACAGGGGGAGAGCTTCGCTGAAGCTTTCTTT. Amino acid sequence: CASSETGQGESFAEAFF.

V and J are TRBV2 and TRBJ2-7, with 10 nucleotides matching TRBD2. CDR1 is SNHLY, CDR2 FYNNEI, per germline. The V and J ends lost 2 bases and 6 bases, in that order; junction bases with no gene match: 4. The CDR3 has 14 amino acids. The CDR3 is CASSETSGTAEQYF. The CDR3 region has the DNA TGTGCCAGCAGTGAAACTAGCGGGACGGCCGAGCAGTACTTC.

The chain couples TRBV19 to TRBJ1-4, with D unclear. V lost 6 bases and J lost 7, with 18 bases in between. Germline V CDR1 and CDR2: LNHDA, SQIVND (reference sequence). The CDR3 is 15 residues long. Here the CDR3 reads CASRTQPVVAEKLFF. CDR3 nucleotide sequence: TGTGCCAGTAGGACTCAACCGGTAGTAGCTGAAAAACTGTTTTTT.

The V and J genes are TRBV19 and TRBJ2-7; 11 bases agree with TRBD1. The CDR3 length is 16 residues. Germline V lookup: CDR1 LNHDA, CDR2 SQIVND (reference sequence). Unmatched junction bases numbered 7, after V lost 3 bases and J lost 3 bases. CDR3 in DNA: TGTGCCAGTAGTATCGTCACCGGGACAGGGGGCTACGAGCAGTACTTC. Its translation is CASSIVTGTGGYEQYF.